This T cell receptor (beta chain) originates from a study of blood T cell repertoires in COVID-19. Study overall: Whether acute or convalescent, the COVID-19 samples came from the United States, Italy and Spain. T cells, B-cell-depleted T cells, or PBMCs provided the cDNA or gDNA that served as material.

TCRdb keeps only in-frame clones here, not all; method: immunoSEQ multiplex PCR. The sample carries about 110,000 clones, 85% recorded once. This CDR3 spans 18 amino acids. Specimen: peripheral blood. This TCR came from a human donor in a cohort sampled during active COVID-19. The J gene is TRBJ2-5, the V gene TRBV7-5; TRBD1, the D gene given by the table, was not confirmed from the DNA. TRBV7-5 is shown as a pseudogene. The CDR3 DNA is TGTGTCAGAAGTCTGGAAAAACAGGGAAGGGGGATCCAAGAGACCCAGTACTTC. It encodes CVRSLEKQGRGIQETQYF.